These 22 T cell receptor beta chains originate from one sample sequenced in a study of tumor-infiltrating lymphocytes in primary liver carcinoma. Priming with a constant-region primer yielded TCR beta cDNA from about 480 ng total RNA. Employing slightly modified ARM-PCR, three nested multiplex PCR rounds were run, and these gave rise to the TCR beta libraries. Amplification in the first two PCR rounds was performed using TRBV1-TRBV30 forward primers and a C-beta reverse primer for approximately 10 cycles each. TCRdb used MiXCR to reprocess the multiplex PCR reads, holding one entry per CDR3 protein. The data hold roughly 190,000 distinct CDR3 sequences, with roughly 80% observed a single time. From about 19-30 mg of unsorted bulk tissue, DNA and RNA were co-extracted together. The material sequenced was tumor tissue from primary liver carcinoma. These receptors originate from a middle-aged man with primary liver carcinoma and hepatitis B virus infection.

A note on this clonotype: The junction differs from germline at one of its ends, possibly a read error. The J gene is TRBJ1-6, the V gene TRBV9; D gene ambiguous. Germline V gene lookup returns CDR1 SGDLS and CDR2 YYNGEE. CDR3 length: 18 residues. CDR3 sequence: CASSVAPNYGSYNSPIHF. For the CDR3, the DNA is TGTGCCAGCAGCGTAGCCCCAAATTATGGATCCTATAATTCACCCATCCACTTT.

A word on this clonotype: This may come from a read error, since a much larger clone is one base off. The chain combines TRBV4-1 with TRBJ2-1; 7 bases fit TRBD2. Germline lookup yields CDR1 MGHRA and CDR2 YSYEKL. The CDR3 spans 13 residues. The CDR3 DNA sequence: TGCGCCAGCAGGCAAGGAGATGCGGGAGTGGAGTTCTTC. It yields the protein CASRQGDAGVEFF.

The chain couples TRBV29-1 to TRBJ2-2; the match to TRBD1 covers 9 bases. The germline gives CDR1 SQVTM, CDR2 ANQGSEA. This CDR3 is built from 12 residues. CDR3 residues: CNDGQGSGELFF. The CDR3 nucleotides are TGCAACGATGGACAGGGGTCCGGGGAGCTGTTTTTT.

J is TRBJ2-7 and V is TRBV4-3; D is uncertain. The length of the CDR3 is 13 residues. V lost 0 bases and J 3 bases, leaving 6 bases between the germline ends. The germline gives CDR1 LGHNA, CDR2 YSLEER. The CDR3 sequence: CASSQEGNYEQYF. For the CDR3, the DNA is TGCGCCAGCAGCCAAGAGGGTAACTACGAGCAGTACTTC.

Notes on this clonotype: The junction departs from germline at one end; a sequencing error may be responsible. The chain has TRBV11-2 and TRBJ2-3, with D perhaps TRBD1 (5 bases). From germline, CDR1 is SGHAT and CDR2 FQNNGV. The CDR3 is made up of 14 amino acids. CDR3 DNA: TGTGGCAGCAGCTTGAAGCGACAAGGGGATATGCAGTATTTT. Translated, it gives CGSSLKRQGDMQYF.

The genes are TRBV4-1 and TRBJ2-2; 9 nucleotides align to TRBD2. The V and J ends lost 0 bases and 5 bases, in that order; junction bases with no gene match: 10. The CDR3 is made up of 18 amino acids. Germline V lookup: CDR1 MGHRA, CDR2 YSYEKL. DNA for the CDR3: TGCGCCAGCAGCCAAGACCTAAGCAGTGCGGGGGGGACCGGGGAGCTGTTTTTT. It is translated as CASSQDLSSAGGTGELFF.

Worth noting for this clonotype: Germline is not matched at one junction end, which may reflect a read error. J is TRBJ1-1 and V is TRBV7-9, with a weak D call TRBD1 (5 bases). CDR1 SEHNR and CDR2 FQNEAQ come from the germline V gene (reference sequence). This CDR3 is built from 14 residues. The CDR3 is CASSLAGGNTQAFF. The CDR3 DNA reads TGTGCCAGCAGCTTAGCGGGGGGAAACACTCAAGCATTCTTT.

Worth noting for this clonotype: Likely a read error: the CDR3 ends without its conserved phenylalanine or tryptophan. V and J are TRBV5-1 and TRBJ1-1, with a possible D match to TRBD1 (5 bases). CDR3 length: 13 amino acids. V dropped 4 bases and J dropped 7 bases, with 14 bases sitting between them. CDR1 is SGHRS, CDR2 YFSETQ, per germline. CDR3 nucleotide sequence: TGCGCCAGCAGCGGGGGTAATCAGTTTGAAGCTTTCTTA. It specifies CASSGGNQFEAFL.

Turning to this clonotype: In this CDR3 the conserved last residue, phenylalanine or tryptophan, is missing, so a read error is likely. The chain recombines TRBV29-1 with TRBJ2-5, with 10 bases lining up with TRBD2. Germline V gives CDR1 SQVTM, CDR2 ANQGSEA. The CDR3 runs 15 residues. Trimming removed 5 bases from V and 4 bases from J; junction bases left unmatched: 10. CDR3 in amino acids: CSVRTSGCWAETQYL. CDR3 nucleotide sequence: TGCAGCGTTCGGACTAGCGGTTGTTGGGCAGAGACCCAGTACCTC.

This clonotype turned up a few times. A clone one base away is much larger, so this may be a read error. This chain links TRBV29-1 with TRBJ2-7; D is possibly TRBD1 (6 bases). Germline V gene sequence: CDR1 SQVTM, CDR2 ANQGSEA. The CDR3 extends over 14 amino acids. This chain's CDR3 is CSIEEQGRTYEQYF. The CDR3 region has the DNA TGCAGCATTGAGGAACAGGGAAGGACCTACGAGCAGTACTTC.

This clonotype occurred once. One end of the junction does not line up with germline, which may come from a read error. CDR3 residues: CASSYLAGAPTDTQYF. CDR3 DNA: TGTGCCAGCAGTTACCTAGCGGGAGCGCCGACAGATACACAGTATTTT. The rearrangement links TRBV6-2 or TRBV6-3 to TRBJ2-3; 10 nucleotides align to TRBD2. Germline values: CDR1 MNHEY, CDR2 SVGEGT. The CDR3 is made up of 16 amino acids.

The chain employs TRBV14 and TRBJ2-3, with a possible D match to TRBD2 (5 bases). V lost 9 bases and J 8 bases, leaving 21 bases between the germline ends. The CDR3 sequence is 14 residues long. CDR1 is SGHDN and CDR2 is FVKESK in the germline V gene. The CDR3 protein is CASCQETFGGTQYF. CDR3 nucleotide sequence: TGTGCCAGTTGCCAAGAAACTTTTGGAGGTACGCAGTATTTT.

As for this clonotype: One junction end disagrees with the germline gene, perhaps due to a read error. The CDR3 region has the DNA TGTGCCATCAGCGCGGATCGGATTACGCAGTACTTT. Residues: CAISADRITQYF. The chain is built from TRBV11-2 and TRBJ2-3; D not certain. CDR3 size: 12 residues. CDR1 is SGHAT, CDR2 FQNNGV, per germline.

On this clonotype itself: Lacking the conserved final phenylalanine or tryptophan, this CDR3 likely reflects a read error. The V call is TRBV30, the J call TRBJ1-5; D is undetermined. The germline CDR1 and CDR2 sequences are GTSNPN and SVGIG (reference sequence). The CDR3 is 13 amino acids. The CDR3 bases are TGTGCCTGGAGTGTTAAGGGCAATCACCCCCAGCATTGT. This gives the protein CAWSVKGNHPQHC.

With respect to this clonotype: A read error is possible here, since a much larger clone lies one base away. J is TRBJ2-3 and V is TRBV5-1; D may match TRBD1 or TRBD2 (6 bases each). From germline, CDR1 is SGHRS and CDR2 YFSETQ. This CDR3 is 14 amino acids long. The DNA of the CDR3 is TGCGCCAGCACCAGGGTCGGGGGCACAGAAACGCAGTATTTT. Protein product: CASTRVGGTETQYF. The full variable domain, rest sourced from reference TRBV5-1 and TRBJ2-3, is KAGVTQTPRYLIKTRGQQVTLSCSPISGHRSVSWYQQTPGQGLQFLFEYFSETQRNKGNFPGRFSGRQFSNSRSEMNVSTLELGDSALYLCASTRVGGTETQYFGPGTRLTVL.

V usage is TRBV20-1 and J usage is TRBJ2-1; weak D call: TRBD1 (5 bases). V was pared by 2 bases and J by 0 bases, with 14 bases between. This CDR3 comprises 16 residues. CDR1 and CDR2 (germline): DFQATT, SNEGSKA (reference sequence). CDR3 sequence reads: CSARHQGPSSYNEQFF. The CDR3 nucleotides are TGCAGTGCTAGACATCAGGGCCCGAGCTCCTACAATGAGCAGTTCTTC.

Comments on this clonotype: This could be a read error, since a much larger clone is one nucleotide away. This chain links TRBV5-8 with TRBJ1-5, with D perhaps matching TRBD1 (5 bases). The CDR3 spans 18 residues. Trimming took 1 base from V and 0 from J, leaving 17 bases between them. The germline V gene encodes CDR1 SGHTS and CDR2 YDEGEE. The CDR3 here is CASSLLGTAGYSNQPQHF. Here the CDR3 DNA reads TGTGCCAGCAGCTTGTTAGGGACGGCCGGCTATAGCAATCAGCCCCAGCATTTT.

CDR3: CASSRTGVRTGVFF. In DNA, the CDR3 is TGTGCCAGCAGTAGGACAGGGGTAAGGACTGGAGTTTTCTTT. This chain uses TRBV6-6 with TRBJ1-1, with 9 bases lining up with TRBD1. V dropped 5 bases and J dropped 13; count of bases not matched to a gene: 14. The CDR3 has 14 amino acids. The germline gives CDR1 MNHNY, CDR2 SVGAGI (reference sequence).

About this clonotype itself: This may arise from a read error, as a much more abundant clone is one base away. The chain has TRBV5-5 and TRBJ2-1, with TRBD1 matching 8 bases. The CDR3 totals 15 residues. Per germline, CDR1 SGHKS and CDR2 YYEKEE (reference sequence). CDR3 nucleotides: TGTACCAGCAGCTTACAGGGGGAGAGCTACAATGAGCAGTTCTTC. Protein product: CTSSLQGESYNEQFF.

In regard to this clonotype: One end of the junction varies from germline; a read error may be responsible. Here the CDR3 DNA reads TGTGCCAGCAGCCCTTCACAAGGGAAGCAGCCCCATCATTTT. This gives the protein CASSPSQGKQPHHF. This chain links TRBV6-1 with TRBJ1-5; D uncertain. The CDR3 spans 14 residues. CDR1 is MNHNS and CDR2 is SASEGT in the germline V gene.

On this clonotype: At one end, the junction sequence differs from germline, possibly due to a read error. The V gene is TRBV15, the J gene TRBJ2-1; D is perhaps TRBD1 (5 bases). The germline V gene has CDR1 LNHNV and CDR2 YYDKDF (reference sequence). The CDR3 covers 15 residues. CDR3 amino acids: CDTSRGRTPNNEQFF. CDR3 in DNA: TGTGACACCAGCAGAGGTAGGACACCGAACAATGAGCAGTTCTTC.

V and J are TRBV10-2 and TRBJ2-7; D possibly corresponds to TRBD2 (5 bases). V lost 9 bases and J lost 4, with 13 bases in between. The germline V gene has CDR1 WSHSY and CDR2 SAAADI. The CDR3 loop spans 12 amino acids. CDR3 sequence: CARSTRGYEQYF. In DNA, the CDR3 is TGCGCCAGGAGTACACGGGGATACGAGCAGTACTTC.